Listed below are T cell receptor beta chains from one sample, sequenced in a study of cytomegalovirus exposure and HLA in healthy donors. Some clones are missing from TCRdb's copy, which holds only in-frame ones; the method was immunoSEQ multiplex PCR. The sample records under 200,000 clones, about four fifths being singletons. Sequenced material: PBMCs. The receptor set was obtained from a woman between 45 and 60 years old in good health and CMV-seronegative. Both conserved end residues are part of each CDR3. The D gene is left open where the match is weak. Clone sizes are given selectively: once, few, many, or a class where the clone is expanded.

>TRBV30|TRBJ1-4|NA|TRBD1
CAWSLEGTGKKLFF
TGTGCCTGGAGTCTGGAAGGGACAGGGAAAAAACTGTTTTTT
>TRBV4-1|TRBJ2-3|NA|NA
CASSQAQGDTQYF
TGCGCCAGCAGCCAAGCGCAGGGGGATACGCAGTATTTT
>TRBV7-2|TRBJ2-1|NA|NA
CASSFTTSQHEQFF
TGTGCCAGCAGCTTCACGACTAGTCAGCATGAGCAGTTCTTC
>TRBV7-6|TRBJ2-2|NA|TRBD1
CASSKGDRGTGELFF
TGTGCCAGCAGCAAAGGGGACAGGGGTACCGGGGAGCTGTTTTTT
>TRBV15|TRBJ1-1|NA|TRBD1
CATSRGDRMNTEAFF
TGTGCCACCAGCAGAGGGGACAGGATGAACACTGAAGCTTTCTTT
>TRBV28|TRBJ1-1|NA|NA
CASSFIEQGEAFF
TGTGCCAGCAGTTTCATTGAACAGGGTGAAGCTTTCTTT
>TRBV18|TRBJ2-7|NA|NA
CASSPTGVEQYF
TGTGCCAGCTCACCGACGGGGGTAGAGCAGTACTTC
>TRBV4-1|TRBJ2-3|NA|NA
CASSQESRQGPTDTQYF
TGCGCCAGCAGCCAAGAAAGCCGGCAGGGGCCCACAGATACGCAGTATTTT
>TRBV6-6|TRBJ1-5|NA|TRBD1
CANRGQGANQPQHF
TGTGCCAACAGGGGACAGGGTGCTAATCAGCCCCAGCATTTT
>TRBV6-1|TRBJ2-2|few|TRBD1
CAGGTGNTGELFF
TGTGCCGGAGGGACAGGGAACACCGGGGAGCTGTTTTTT
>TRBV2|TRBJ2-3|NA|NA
CASGAFPTDTQYF
TGTGCCAGCGGGGCGTTTCCCACAGATACGCAGTATTTT
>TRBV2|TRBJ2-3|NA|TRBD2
CASILLAGTTDTQYF
TGTGCCAGCATCCTCCTAGCGGGGACCACAGATACGCAGTATTTT
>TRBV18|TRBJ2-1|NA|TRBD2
CASSPGTSGRSYNEQFF
TGTGCCAGCTCACCGGGGACTAGCGGCCGCTCCTACAATGAGCAGTTCTTC
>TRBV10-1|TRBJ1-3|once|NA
CAKSVLDYLSGNTIYF
TGCGCCAAGTCGGTCCTAGATTACCTCTCTGGAAACACCATATATTTT
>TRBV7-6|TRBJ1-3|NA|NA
CASRQQGNGNTIYF
TGTGCCAGCAGGCAGCAGGGGAATGGAAACACCATATATTTT
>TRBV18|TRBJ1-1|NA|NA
CASSPQVNTEAFF
TGTGCCAGCTCACCTCAGGTGAACACTGAAGCTTTCTTT
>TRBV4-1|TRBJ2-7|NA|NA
CASSPGGTLIYEQYF
TGCGCCAGCAGCCCCGGCGGGACGCTGATCTACGAGCAGTACTTC
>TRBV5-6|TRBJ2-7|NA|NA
CASSLAGGGEPYEQYF
TGTGCCAGCAGCTTGGCCGGAGGGGGCGAACCCTACGAGCAGTACTTC
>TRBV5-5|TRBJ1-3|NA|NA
CASSLEEGRNTIYF
TGTGCCAGCAGCTTGGAGGAGGGGAGAAACACCATATATTTT
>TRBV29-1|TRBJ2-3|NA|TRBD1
CSVEGGQGAFDSSDTQYF
TGCAGCGTTGAAGGGGGACAGGGGGCCTTTGATTCTTCAGATACGCAGTATTTT
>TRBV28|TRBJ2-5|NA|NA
CASSFFAGHQETQYF
TGTGCCAGCAGTTTTTTTGCGGGCCACCAAGAGACCCAGTACTTC
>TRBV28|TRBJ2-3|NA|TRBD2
CASSWASGGSTDTQYF
TGTGCCAGCAGTTGGGCTAGCGGGGGTAGCACAGATACGCAGTATTTT
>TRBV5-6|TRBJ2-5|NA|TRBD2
CASSLISGGETQYF
TGTGCCAGCAGCTTAATTAGCGGGGGAGAGACCCAGTACTTC
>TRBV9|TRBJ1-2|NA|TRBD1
CASSRGQLSGYTF
TGTGCCAGCAGCAGGGGACAGCTTTCCGGCTACACCTTC
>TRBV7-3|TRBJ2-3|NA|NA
CASSPPGLPDTQYF
TGTGCCAGCAGCCCCCCTGGCCTTCCAGATACGCAGTATTTT
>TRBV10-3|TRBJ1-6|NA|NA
CAISGPGLNSPLHF
TGTGCCATCAGTGGACCAGGGCTGAATTCACCCCTCCACTTT
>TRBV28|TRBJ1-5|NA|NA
CASSPGGSNQPQHF
TGTGCCAGCAGTCCCGGGGGTAGCAATCAGCCCCAGCATTTT
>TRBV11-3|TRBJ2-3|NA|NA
CASSFDSNTDTQYF
TGTGCCAGCAGCTTTGACAGCAACACAGATACGCAGTATTTT
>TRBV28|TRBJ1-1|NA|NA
CASSFFRASSFF
TGTGCCAGCAGTTTTTTCAGGGCGTCGTCTTTCTTT
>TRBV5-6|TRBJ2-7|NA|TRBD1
CASSQGARSGEQYF
TGTGCCAGCAGCCAGGGGGCGCGGAGTGGCGAGCAGTACTTC
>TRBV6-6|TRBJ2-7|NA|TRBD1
CASSYLLTGGKDEQYF
TGTGCCAGCAGTTACCTACTAACAGGGGGCAAGGACGAGCAGTACTTC
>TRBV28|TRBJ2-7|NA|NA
CASSRDPRYEQYF
TGTGCCAGCAGTCGGGATCCCAGGTACGAGCAGTACTTC
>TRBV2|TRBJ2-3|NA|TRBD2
CASRGLAGDTQYF
TGTGCCAGCAGGGGACTAGCGGGCGATACGCAGTATTTT
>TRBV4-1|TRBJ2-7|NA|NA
CASSPSSGNSYEQYF
TGCGCCAGCAGCCCCTCTAGTGGCAACTCCTACGAGCAGTACTTC
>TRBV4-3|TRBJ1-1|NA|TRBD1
CASSQKAPDRVNTEAFF
TGCGCCAGCAGCCAAAAAGCACCGGACAGGGTGAACACTGAAGCTTTCTTT
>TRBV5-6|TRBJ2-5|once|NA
CASSYGGPEKTQYF
TGTGCCAGCAGTTACGGAGGGCCGGAGAAGACCCAGTACTTC
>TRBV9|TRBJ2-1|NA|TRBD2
CASSVKRGFDNEQFF
TGTGCCAGCAGCGTAAAGCGGGGATTTGACAATGAGCAGTTCTTC
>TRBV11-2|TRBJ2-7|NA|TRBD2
CASSSGLAGSSYEQYF
TGTGCCAGCAGCTCGGGACTAGCGGGGAGCTCCTACGAGCAGTACTTC
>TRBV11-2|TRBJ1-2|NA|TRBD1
CASSLDLGQGIYGYTF
TGTGCCAGCAGCTTAGATCTTGGACAGGGAATCTATGGCTACACCTTC
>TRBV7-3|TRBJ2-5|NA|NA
CASSFGVGIQETQYF
TGTGCCAGCAGCTTCGGGGTCGGCATACAAGAGACCCAGTACTTC
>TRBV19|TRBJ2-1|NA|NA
CASMAPSAGNEQFF
TGTGCCAGTATGGCCCCCAGTGCGGGAAATGAGCAGTTCTTC
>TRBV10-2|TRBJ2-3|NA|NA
CASRSFGSEFPRSTDTQYF
TGCGCCAGCAGGAGTTTCGGATCGGAGTTCCCCCGGAGCACAGATACGCAGTATTTT
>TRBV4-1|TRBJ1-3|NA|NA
CASSQVGDTIYF
TGCGCCAGCAGCCAAGTAGGGGACACCATATATTTT
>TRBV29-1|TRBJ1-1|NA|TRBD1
CSAGQGSTEAFF
TGCAGCGCGGGACAGGGGAGCACTGAAGCTTTCTTT
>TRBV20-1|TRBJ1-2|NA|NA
CSATALYGYTF
TGCAGTGCCACAGCACTCTATGGCTACACCTTC
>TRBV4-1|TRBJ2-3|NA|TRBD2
CASSQALAGGFGTDTQYF
TGCGCCAGCAGCCAAGCTCTAGCGGGAGGGTTCGGCACAGATACGCAGTATTTT
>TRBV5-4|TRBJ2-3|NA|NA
CASSVDSSSTDTQYF
TGTGCCAGCAGCGTGGACTCGAGTAGCACAGATACGCAGTATTTT
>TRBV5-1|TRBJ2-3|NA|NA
CASSLSGLTDTQYF
TGCGCCAGCAGCTTAAGCGGTCTCACAGATACGCAGTATTTT